This TCR beta chain was documented in a study of T cells after yellow fever vaccination. Background on the study: SMART-Seq v4 Ultra Low Input prepared the low-cell-number fractions.

Study-wide points: The secondary response peaked faster, at day 5 versus 15, but was weaker. Abundant clonotypes from the bulk population could contaminate FACS-sorted repertoires.

Concerning this clonotype: Its antigen is unidentified.

The CDR3 consists of 14 residues. Trimming cost V 5 bases and J 2 bases, with 14 bases left between them. CDR1 is DFQATT and CDR2 is SNEGSKA in the germline V gene (reference sequence). 5'RACE template switching generated TCR cDNA, adding a universal primer site and UMIs. Each CDR3 protein is one row after TCRdb ran MiXCR on the 5' RACE reads. The sample consists of about 630,000 distinct CDR3 sequences, approximately 13% of them appearing once. This receptor was identified in a man aged 25 to 45 who received the YFV17D yellow fever vaccine. The V and J genes are TRBV20-1 and TRBJ2-3, with D tentatively TRBD2 (6 bases). Specimen: PBMCs, collected on the day of the yellow fever booster vaccination. The CDR3 region has the DNA TGCAGTGCTTCCGGGAGTTCCCTCACAGATACGCAGTATTTT. Amino acids: CSASGSSLTDTQYF.